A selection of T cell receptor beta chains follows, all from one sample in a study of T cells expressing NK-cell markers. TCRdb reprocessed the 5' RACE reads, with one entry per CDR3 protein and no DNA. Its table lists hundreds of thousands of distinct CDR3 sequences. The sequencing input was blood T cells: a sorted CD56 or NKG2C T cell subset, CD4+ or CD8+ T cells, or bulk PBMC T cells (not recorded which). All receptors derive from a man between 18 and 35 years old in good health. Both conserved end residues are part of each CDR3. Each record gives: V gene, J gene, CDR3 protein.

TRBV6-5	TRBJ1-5	CASSYDGRSDQPQHF
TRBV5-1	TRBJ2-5	CASSLTAGGYETQYF
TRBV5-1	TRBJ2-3	CASSLSPPRGVTDTQYF
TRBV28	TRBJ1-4	CASSLDGTPRKLFF
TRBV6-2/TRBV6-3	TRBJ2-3	CASSPSLTVRSILVTDTQYF
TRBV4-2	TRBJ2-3	CASSQEGAGSTDTQYF
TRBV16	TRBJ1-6	CASSQGGQGRSPLHF
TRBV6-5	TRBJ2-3	CASRKDTARTDTQYF
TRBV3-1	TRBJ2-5	CASSLSSGGNARETQYF
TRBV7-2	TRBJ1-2	CASSLQGRPIGYTF
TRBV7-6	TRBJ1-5	CASSVDDGNQPQHF
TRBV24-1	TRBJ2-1	CATSDTSGRMNEQFF
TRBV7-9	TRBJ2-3	CASSFTPGLAGETTQYF
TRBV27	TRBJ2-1	CASSSPLNQLAGISYNEQFF
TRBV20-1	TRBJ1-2	CTGPPSGGYTF
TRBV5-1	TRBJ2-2	CASSPDETGWRELFF
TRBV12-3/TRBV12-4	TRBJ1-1	CASSSEGQWSEAFF
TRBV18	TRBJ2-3	CASSPLSQGSTDTQYF
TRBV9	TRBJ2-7	CASSANSEQYF
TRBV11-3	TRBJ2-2	CASEGTSGTGELFF
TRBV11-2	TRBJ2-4	CASTVTLAGAKNIQYF
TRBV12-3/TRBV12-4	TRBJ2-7	CASSLSGQGKYEQYF
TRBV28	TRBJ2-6	CASGRANVLTF
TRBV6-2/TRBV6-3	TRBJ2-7	CASSQSTGTAGHEQYF
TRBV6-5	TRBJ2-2	CASSLGTSPVGTGELFF
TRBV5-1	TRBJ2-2	CASSFLTSGRFEGGELFF